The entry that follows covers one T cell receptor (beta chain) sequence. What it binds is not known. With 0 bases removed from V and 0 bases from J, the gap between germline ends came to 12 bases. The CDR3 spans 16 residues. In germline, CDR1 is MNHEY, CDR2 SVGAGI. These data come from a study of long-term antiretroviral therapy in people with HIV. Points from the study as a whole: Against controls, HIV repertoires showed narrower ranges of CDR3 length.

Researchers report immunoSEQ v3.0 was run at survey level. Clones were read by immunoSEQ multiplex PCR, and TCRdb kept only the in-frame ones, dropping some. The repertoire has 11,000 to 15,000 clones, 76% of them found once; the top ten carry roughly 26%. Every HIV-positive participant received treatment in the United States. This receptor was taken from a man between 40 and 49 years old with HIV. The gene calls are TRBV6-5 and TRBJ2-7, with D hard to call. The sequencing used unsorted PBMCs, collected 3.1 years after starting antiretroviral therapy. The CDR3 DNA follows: TGTGCCAGCAGTTACTCAGAATCCTCGAGCTCCTACGAGCAGTACTTC. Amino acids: CASSYSESSSSYEQYF.